This is a list of T cell receptor beta chains from one sample in a study of blood T cell repertoires in COVID-19. Some clones are missing from TCRdb's copy, which holds only in-frame ones; the method was immunoSEQ multiplex PCR. The data show roughly 100,000 clones, approximately 86% seen once. Sequenced material: peripheral blood. Receptor source: a woman of 80 years or more with acute or convalescent COVID-19. CDR3s include the opening cysteine and the closing phenylalanine or tryptophan. D genes are given only for firm matches. Some rows mark clone size as missing; the rest say once, few, many or name a class of expanded clone.

D,V,J,size,DNA,CDR3
NA,TRBV3-1/TRBV3-2,TRBJ1-2,NA,TGTGCCAGCAGCCAAGTTTCCGTCGGGGGGGGATATGGCTACACCTTC,CASSQVSVGGGYGYTF
TRBD2,TRBV5-1,TRBJ2-7,NA,TGCGCCAGCAGCCCCCGTCAGGCGGGGGTCTCCTACGAGCAGTACTTC,CASSPRQAGVSYEQYF
NA,TRBV3-1/TRBV3-2,TRBJ2-1,NA,TGTGCCAGCAGCCAAGTGGCGGGGATATACAATGAGCAGTTCTTC,CASSQVAGIYNEQFF
NA,TRBV3-1/TRBV3-2,TRBJ1-6,NA,TGTGCCAGCAGCCAAGTTGTTAGCTCCTATAATTCACCCCTCCACTTT,CASSQVVSSYNSPLHF
TRBD1,TRBV5-5,TRBJ2-7,NA,TGTGCCAGCAGCTCCCCCGGGACAGGGAAGGAGCAGTACTTC,CASSSPGTGKEQYF
NA,TRBV6-1,TRBJ2-5,NA,TGTGCCAGCAGTGAACCCGCCAGGGCAGAGACCCAGTACTTC,CASSEPARAETQYF
NA,TRBV20-1,TRBJ1-2,NA,TGCAGTGCTAGTGCAGGGGTGGGAGGCTACACCTTC,CSASAGVGGYTF
TRBD1,TRBV30,TRBJ2-2,NA,TGTGCCTGGATGACAGGGGTTTTCGGGGAGCTGTTTTTT,CAWMTGVFGELFF
TRBD1,TRBV6-6,TRBJ2-7,once,TGTGCCAGCAGTTCCCCGGGACAGAGTTACGAGCAGTACTTC,CASSSPGQSYEQYF
TRBD1,TRBV11-1,TRBJ1-4,NA,TGTGCCAGCAGCTTAAACAGGGGGACGACTAATGAAAAACTGTTTTTT,CASSLNRGTTNEKLFF
NA,TRBV19,TRBJ1-3,NA,TGTGCCACCAGAGCGGGCTTACGAAGCTCGGGAAACACCATATATTTT,CATRAGLRSSGNTIYF
TRBD1,TRBV5-1,TRBJ1-5,NA,TGCGCCAGCAGCCCTACAGGGGGCGGGAATCAGCCCCAGCATTTT,CASSPTGGGNQPQHF
TRBD2,TRBV9,TRBJ2-3,NA,TGTGCCAGCAGCCCCCACGGGGGGAGCACAGATACGCAGTATTTT,CASSPHGGSTDTQYF
NA,TRBV10-3,TRBJ1-1,NA,TGTGCCATCAGTGAGTCATGGGGGGGCTGGGGCGCTTTCTTT,CAISESWGGWGAFF
TRBD1,TRBV11-2,TRBJ2-7,NA,TGTGCCAGCAGCTTAAGACAGGGGGGGCACGAGCAGTACTTC,CASSLRQGGHEQYF
TRBD1,TRBV5-5,TRBJ1-4,NA,TGTGCCAGCAGCTTGAGCACCTCCCGACAGGGGGGTAATGAAAAACTGTTTTTT,CASSLSTSRQGGNEKLFF
TRBD1,TRBV18,TRBJ2-6,once,TGTGCCAGCTCTCTCGGACAGGGAGGTCCTGGGGCCAACGTCCTGACTTTC,CASSLGQGGPGANVLTF
NA,TRBV18,TRBJ1-1,NA,TGTGCCAGCTCACAAGGGAGGGCTGGCGACACTGAAGCTTTCTTT,CASSQGRAGDTEAFF
NA,TRBV12-3/TRBV12-4,TRBJ1-5,NA,TGTGCCAGCACCGGTAACAATCAGCCCCAGCATTTT,CASTGNNQPQHF
TRBD1,TRBV24-1,TRBJ1-1,few,TGTGCCACCTTACTAGGGATTCCCTCCGCGACAGGGATGGGGACTGAAGCTTTCTTT,CATLLGIPSATGMGTEAFF
NA,TRBV2,TRBJ2-7,once,TGTGCCAGCAGTCCCCCCGCCTTAGGGGGCGAGCAGTACTTC,CASSPPALGGEQYF
NA,TRBV27,TRBJ1-4,NA,TGTGCCAGCAGTTGGCAGGGAAGCGAAAAACTGTTTTTT,CASSWQGSEKLFF
TRBD1,TRBV9,TRBJ2-7,few,TGTGCCAGCAGCGTAGAGGACAGGGACGAGCAGTACTTC,CASSVEDRDEQYF
NA,TRBV2,TRBJ2-5,NA,TGTGCCAGCAGAATTACGGAGAAGCAAGAGACCCAGTACTTC,CASRITEKQETQYF
NA,TRBV16,TRBJ1-2,once,TGTGCCAGCAGCCAATCCCGGGGAGAGAGGGGCTACACCTTC,CASSQSRGERGYTF
NA,TRBV5-1,TRBJ2-2,NA,TGCGCCAGCAGCTTGTCCGTCAGGGTCCACACCGGGGAGCTGTTTTTT,CASSLSVRVHTGELFF
TRBD1,TRBV5-1,TRBJ1-3,NA,TGCGCCAGCAGCGCCAATCCGGGACAGGGGGGAAACACCATATATTTT,CASSANPGQGGNTIYF
TRBD2,TRBV18,TRBJ2-5,NA,TGTGCCAGCTCACTGATGACTAGCGAGTACCAAGAGACCCAGTACTTC,CASSLMTSEYQETQYF
TRBD1,TRBV18,TRBJ1-3,NA,TGTGCCAGCTCACCAAAGACAGGGACCTCCTCTGGAAACACCATATATTTT,CASSPKTGTSSGNTIYF
NA,TRBV7-2,TRBJ1-5,NA,TGTGCCAGCAGCTTAGCGGGGGCCTATCAGCCCCAGCATTTT,CASSLAGAYQPQHF